The subject of this entry is one T cell receptor beta chain. The antigen is undetermined. The data belong to a study of radiation and T cells in renal cell carcinoma. Overall study findings and caveats: Top tumor clonotypes rose in blood 2 weeks post-radiation, then contracted.

Libraries were prepared by immunoSEQ multiplex PCR; TCRdb keeps only in-frame clonotypes and omits some of them. The sample yields around 26,000 clones, around 85% seen once. Sample time point: blood 2 weeks post-SBRT. Specified treatment: 15 Gy SBRT to primary tumor, nephrectomy 4 weeks later. CDR1 and CDR2 (germline): KGHSH, LQKENI. The CDR3 is 13 amino acids. The V gene lost 2 bases and the J gene lost 4 bases, with 6 bases spanning the gap. This clonotype originated in a man aged 60 to 69 with renal cell carcinoma. The chain carries TRBV18 and TRBJ1-5; D is perhaps TRBD1 (5 bases). This specimen was blood, taken from a patient whose treatment included radiotherapy and nephrectomy. DNA of the CDR3: TGTGCCAGCTCACCAGACAGTAATCAGCCCCAGCATTTT. This translates into CASSPDSNQPQHF.